This T cell receptor beta chain was identified in a study of Ad26.COV2.S vaccination and SARS-CoV-2 variants. Study-level information: Of the COV1001 trial arms, the Ad26.COV2.S arm included the donor.

TCRdb keeps only in-frame clones here, not all; method: immunoSEQ multiplex PCR. The sample has 300,000 to 350,000 clones, 75% to 90% seen once; the top ten hold over 5%. Turning to this clone: As yet, its antigen is unknown.

Treatment reported: 15 to 20 received Ad26.COV2.S at low or high dose, single or two shots; several received placebo; per-sample allocation not given. Repertoires come from day 63 after the first vaccine or placebo injection. An Ad26 vector that expressed Wuhan-strain SARS-CoV-2 spike constituted the vaccine. General observations from the study: There was a possibility that the TCR breadth and depth analyses underestimated total T cell responses.

V gave up 4 bases and J gave up 3 bases; unmatched junction bases: 16. Germline loops: CDR1 SEHNR, CDR2 FQNEAQ (reference sequence). The CDR3 extends over 19 amino acids. V usage is TRBV7-9 and J usage is TRBJ2-1; 9 bases are shared with TRBD2. The source is a person aged 18-65 years who received the Ad26.COV2.S COVID-19 vaccine or a placebo. Specimen: peripheral blood, collected in a trial of Ad26.COV2.S vaccine versus placebo. The CDR3 DNA reads as TGTGCCAGCAGCTCTCCGGGACTAGCCGGCCCCAGGGACTACAATGAGCAGTTCTTC. Its translation: CASSSPGLAGPRDYNEQFF.